This T cell receptor beta chain was identified in a study of T cells after posttransplantation cyclophosphamide. This clone has ten or more counts. Some clones are missing from TCRdb's copy, which holds only in-frame ones; the method was immunoSEQ multiplex PCR. The specimen has about 24,000 clones, none found just once. J lost 0 bases, V lost 4 bases, and 1 base had no gene match. The length of the CDR3 is 15 residues. The germline V gene has CDR1 SGHDT and CDR2 YYEEEE. The sequencing sample was made of PBMCs. The chain uses TRBV5-6 and TRBJ2-6; 7 bases are shared with TRBD1. The TCR was taken from a woman aged 60-75 years in good health, CMV-negative, and a related stem cell transplant donor. The CDR3 DNA follows: TGTGCCAGCAGCCAGGGGGTCTCTGGGGCCAACGTCCTGACTTTC. This encodes CASSQGVSGANVLTF.